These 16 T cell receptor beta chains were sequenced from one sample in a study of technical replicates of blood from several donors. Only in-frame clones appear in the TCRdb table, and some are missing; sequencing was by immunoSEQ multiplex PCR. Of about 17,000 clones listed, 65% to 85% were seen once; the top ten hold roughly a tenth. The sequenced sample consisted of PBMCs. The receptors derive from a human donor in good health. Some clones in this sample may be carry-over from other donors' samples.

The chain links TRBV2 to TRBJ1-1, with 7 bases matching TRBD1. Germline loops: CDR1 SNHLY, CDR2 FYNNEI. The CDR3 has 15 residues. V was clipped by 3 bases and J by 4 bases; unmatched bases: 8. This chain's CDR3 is CASSEVQGGVTEAFF. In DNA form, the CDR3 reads TGTGCCAGCAGTGAGGTGCAGGGGGGTGTCACTGAAGCTTTCTTT.

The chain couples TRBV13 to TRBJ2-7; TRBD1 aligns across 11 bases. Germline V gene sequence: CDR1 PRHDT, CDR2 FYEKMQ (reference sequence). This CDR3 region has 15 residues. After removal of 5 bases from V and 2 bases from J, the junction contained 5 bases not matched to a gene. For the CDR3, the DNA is TGTGCCAGCAGCCCCCGGGACAGGGGGGCCTACGAGCAGTACTTC. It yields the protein CASSPRDRGAYEQYF.

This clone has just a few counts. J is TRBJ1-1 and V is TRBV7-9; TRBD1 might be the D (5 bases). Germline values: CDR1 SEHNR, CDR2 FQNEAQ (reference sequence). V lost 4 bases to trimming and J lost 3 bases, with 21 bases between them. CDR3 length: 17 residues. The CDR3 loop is CASSSSRRGGVDTEAFF. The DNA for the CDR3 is TGTGCCAGCAGCTCTTCTAGGCGGGGCGGGGTTGACACTGAAGCTTTCTTT.

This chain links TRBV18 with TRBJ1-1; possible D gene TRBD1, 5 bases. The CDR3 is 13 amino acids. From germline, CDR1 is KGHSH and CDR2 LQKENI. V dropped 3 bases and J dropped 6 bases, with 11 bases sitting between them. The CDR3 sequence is CASSPYSGAEAFF. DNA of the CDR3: TGTGCCAGCTCACCCTATTCGGGGGCTGAAGCTTTCTTT.

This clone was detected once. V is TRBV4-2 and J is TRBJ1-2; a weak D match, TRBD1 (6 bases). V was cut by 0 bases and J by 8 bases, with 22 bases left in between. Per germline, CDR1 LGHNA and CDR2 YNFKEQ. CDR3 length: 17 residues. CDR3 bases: TGTGCCAGCAGCCAAGAAAGAGGGGGGGGGTTTGCGAGGGGCTACACCTTC. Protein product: CASSQERGGGFARGYTF.

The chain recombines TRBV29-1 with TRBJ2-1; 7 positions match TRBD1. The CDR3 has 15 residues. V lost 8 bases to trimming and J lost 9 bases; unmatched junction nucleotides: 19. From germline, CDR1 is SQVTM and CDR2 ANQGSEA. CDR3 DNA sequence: TGCAGCCCCCCCATAACAGGGGCCCCGGTAGGTGAGCAGTTCTTC. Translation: CSPPITGAPVGEQFF.

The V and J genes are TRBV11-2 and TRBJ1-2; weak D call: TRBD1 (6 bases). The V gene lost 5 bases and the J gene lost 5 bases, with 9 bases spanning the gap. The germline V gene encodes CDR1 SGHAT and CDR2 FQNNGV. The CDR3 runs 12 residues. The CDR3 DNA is TGTGCCAGCAGCAGGACAGAATATGGCTACACCTTC. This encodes CASSRTEYGYTF.

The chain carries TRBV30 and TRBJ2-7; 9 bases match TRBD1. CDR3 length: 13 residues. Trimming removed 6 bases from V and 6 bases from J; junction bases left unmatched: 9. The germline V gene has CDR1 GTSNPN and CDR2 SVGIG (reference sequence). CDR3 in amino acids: CACSGTGLFEQYF. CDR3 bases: TGTGCCTGCTCCGGGACAGGGTTGTTCGAGCAGTACTTC. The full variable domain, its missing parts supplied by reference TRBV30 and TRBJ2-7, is SQTIHQWPATLVQPVGSPLSLECTVEGTSNPNLYWYRQAAGRGLQLLFYSVGIGQISSEVPQNLSASRPQDRQFILSSKKLLLSDSGFYLCACSGTGLFEQYFGPGTRLTVT.

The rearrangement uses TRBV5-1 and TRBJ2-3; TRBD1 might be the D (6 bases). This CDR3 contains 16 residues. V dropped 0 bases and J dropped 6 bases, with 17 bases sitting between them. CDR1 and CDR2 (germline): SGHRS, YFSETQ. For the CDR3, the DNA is TGCGCCAGCAGCTTGGCGCCAGGGGTTCCCGTGGATACGCAGTATTTT. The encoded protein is CASSLAPGVPVDTQYF. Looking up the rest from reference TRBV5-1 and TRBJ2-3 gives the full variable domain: KAGVTQTPRYLIKTRGQQVTLSCSPISGHRSVSWYQQTPGQGLQFLFEYFSETQRNKGNFPGRFSGRQFSNSRSEMNVSTLELGDSALYLCASSLAPGVPVDTQYFGPGTRLTVL.

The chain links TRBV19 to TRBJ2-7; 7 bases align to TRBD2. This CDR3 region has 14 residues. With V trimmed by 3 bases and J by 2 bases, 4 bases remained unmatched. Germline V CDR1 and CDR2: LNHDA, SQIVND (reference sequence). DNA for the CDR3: TGTGCCAGTAGTATCTCGGGGGGACCCTACGAGCAGTACTTC. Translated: CASSISGGPYEQYF.

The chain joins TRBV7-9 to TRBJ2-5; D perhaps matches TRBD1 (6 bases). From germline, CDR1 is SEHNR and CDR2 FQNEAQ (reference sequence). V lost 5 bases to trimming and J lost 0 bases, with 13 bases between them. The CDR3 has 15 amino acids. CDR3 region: CASSPRDTDQETQYF. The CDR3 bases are TGTGCCAGCAGCCCCCGGGACACTGACCAAGAGACCCAGTACTTC.

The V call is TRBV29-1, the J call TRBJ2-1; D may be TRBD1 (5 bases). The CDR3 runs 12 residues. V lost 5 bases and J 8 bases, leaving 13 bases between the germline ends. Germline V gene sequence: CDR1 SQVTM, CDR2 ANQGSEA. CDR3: CSVLQVTDEQFF. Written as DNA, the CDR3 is TGCAGCGTTCTACAGGTTACGGATGAGCAGTTCTTC.

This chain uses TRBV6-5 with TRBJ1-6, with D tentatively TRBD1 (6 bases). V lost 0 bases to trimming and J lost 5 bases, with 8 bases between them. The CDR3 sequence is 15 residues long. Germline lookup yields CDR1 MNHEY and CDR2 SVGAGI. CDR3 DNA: TGTGCCAGCAGTTACTCGACAGGCAATAATTCACCCCTCCACTTT. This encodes CASSYSTGNNSPLHF.

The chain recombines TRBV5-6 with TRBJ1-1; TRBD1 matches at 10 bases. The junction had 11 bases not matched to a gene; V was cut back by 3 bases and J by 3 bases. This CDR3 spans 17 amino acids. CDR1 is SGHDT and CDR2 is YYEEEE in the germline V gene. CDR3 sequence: CASSSFGTGVLDTEAFF. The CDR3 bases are TGTGCCAGCAGCTCGTTCGGGACAGGGGTTTTGGACACTGAAGCTTTCTTT.

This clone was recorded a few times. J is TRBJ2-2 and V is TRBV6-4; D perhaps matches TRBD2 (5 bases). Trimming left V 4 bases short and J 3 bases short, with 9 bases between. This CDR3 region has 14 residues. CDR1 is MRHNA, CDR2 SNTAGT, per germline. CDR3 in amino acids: CASSADSHTGELFF. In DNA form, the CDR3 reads TGTGCCAGCAGTGCGGACTCCCACACCGGGGAGCTGTTTTTT.

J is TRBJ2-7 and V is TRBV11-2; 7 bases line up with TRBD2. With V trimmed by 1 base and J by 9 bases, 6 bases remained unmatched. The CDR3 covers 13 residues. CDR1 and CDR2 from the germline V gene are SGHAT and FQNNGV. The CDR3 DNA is TGTGCCAGCAGCTTAGCAGGTCCGGGGGGGCAGTACTTC. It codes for CASSLAGPGGQYF.